This TCR beta chain was profiled in a study of response to subunit inactivated influenza vaccine. Notes on the study in general: Each seasonal influenza vaccination, the authors suggested, recruits few new T cells.

About this clonotype itself: The target antigen is unknown.

One entry per CDR3 protein results from TCRdb running MiXCR on the RT-PCR reads. In the table there are 450,000 to 700,000 distinct CDR3 sequences, 14% of which are singletons. The V end lost 6 bases, the J end lost 0 bases, and 10 bases lay between the germline ends. From germline, CDR1 is KGHDR and CDR2 SFDVKD. There are 15 residues in the CDR3. The chain employs TRBV24-1 and TRBJ2-2; possible D gene TRBD1, 5 bases. The source material was PBMCs from blood, sampled less than 13 days after vaccination. The origin of this receptor is a man aged 50-60 years who received an inactivated influenza vaccine. In nucleotides, the CDR3 is TGTGCCACCAGTTCGACAGCTCCGAACACCGGGGAGCTGTTTTTT. Its translation: CATSSTAPNTGELFF.